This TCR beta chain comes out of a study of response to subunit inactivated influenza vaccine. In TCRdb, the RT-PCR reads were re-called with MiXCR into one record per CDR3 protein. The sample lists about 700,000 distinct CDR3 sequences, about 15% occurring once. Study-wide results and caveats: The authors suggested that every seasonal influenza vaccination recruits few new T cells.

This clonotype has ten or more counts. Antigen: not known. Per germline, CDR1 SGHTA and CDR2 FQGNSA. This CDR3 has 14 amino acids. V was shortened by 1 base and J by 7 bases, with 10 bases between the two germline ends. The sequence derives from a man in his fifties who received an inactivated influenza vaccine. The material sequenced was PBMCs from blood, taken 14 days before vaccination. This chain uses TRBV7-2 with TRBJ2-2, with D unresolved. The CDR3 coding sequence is TGTGCCAGCAGCTTAGTTCGAAAGGGCGGGGAGCTGTTTTTT. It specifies CASSLVRKGGELFF.